The rows below give T cell receptor beta chains drawn from one sample of a study of shared clonotypes between healthy human individuals. Repertoires were generated with immunoSEQ multiplex PCR, while TCRdb's copy carries only in-frame clones and drops some. The sample lists 530,000 or so clones, about 79% occurring once. Sequencing was carried out using PBMCs. The source is a woman between 40 and 50 years old in good health. Some clones in this sample may be carry-over from other donors' samples. The CDR3 runs from the conserved cysteine through the conserved F or W. A D gene is named only where the DNA matches it firmly. Rows may omit the clone size; those that give it use once, few, many or a size class.

cdr3_aa cdr3_nt v_call clone_size j_call cdr3_length d_call
CASSPSAAGTAVTGELFF TGTGCCAGCTCACCATCAGCGGCGGGGACGGCGGTCACCGGGGAGCTGTTTTTT TRBV18 . TRBJ2-2 18 .
CASSRQGAMAEAFF TGTGCCAGCAGTAGACAGGGGGCGATGGCTGAAGCTTTCTTT TRBV6-5 . TRBJ1-1 14 TRBD1
CASSLFEADTQYF TGTGCCAGCAGTTTATTCGAAGCAGATACGCAGTATTTT TRBV28 . TRBJ2-3 13 .
CASSLGPGGIYNEQFF TGCGCCAGCAGCTTGGGGCCGGGAGGAATTTACAATGAGCAGTTCTTC TRBV5-1 . TRBJ2-1 16 TRBD2
CSAGDSYTQYF TGCAGTGCAGGGGACTCGTATACGCAGTATTTT TRBV20-1 . TRBJ2-3 11 .
CASSGGPPPGNEQFF TGCGCCAGCAGCGGGGGACCCCCCCCGGGCAATGAGCAGTTCTTC TRBV5-1 . TRBJ2-1 15 .
CARSLFETGELFF TGTGCCAGAAGCTTGTTTGAGACCGGGGAGCTGTTTTTT TRBV5-3 . TRBJ2-2 13 .
CASSLLGGNEQFF TGTGCCAGCAGCTTACTGGGAGGGAATGAGCAGTTCTTC TRBV7-3 . TRBJ2-1 13 TRBD2
CASKDLGGNQPQHF TGTGCCAGCAAAGACTTAGGGGGCAATCAGCCCCAGCATTTT TRBV2 . TRBJ1-5 14 .
CASSFDISNYGYTF TGTGCCAGCAGCTTCGACATATCTAACTATGGCTACACCTTC TRBV7-2 . TRBJ1-2 14 .
CASSQPGSGANVLTF TGTGCCAGCTCTCAACCCGGTTCTGGGGCCAACGTCCTGACTTTC TRBV18 . TRBJ2-6 15 .
CASRTASYEQYF TGTGCCAGCCGGACAGCGAGCTACGAGCAGTACTTC TRBV28 . TRBJ2-7 12 .
CASSQEWSLAREQYF TGTGCCAGCAGCCAAGAATGGTCCCTAGCGCGCGAGCAGTACTTC TRBV4-2 . TRBJ2-7 15 .
CASRFRDRGPYEQYF TGTGCCAGCAGGTTCCGGGACAGGGGACCCTACGAGCAGTACTTC TRBV6-5 . TRBJ2-7 15 TRBD1
CASSPGTGRGETQYF TGTGCCAGCAGCCCCGGGACAGGGAGGGGGGAGACCCAGTACTTC TRBV11-2 . TRBJ2-5 15 TRBD1
CASSATGAEPQHF TGTGCCAGCAGCGCGACAGGGGCAGAGCCCCAGCATTTT TRBV2 . TRBJ1-5 13 TRBD1
CASNSGANYGYTF TGTGCCAGCAACTCAGGGGCAAACTATGGCTACACCTTC TRBV2 . TRBJ1-2 13 .
CASRLTPGQGNTIYF TGTGCCAGCAGACTTACCCCGGGACAGGGGAACACCATATATTTT TRBV6-1 . TRBJ1-3 15 TRBD1
CASSYGTGAAFYDYTF TGTGCCAGCAGTTACGGGACAGGAGCCGCGTTCTATGACTACACCTTC TRBV6-5 . TRBJ1-2 16 TRBD1
CASSPGQVGEKLFF TGTGCCAGCTCACCGGGCCAAGTGGGTGAAAAACTGTTTTTT TRBV18 . TRBJ1-4 14 .
CASSPGPGGLRPQHF TGTGCCAGCAGCCCGGGACCGGGAGGTTTGAGGCCCCAGCATTTT TRBV27 once TRBJ1-5 15 .
CASTGDSSGNTIYF TGTGCCAGCACCGGGGACAGCTCTGGAAACACCATATATTTT TRBV6-6 . TRBJ1-3 14 TRBD1
CASSLRRSHTEAFF TGTGCCAGCAGTCTCCGTCGGAGCCACACTGAAGCTTTCTTT TRBV6-5 few TRBJ1-1 14 .
CASSLAGRRGTDTQYF TGTGCCAGCAGCTTAGCCGGGAGGCGGGGCACAGATACGCAGTATTTT TRBV7-2 . TRBJ2-3 16 TRBD2